One sample yielded the 27 T cell receptor beta chains listed below, sequenced in a study of cytomegalovirus exposure and HLA in healthy donors. The PCR used 60 Vbeta and 13 Jbeta primers. Some clones are missing from TCRdb's copy, which holds only in-frame ones; the method was immunoSEQ multiplex PCR. Its table records about 200,000 clones. Sequences were obtained from PBMCs. These receptors were collected from a girl aged 2-15 years in good health and CMV-seropositive.

The chain recombines TRBV28 with TRBJ2-3, with D perhaps TRBD2 (6 bases). Germline loops: CDR1 MDHEN, CDR2 SYDVKM. V dropped 6 bases and J dropped 5 bases, with 18 bases sitting between them. The CDR3 length is 15 residues. CDR3: CASRLMAGSGDTQYF. Written as DNA, the CDR3 is TGTGCCAGCAGGTTGATGGCGGGATCGGGAGATACGCAGTATTTT.

The rearrangement joins TRBV4-1 to TRBJ2-1; the match to TRBD2 covers 8 bases. This CDR3 contains 17 residues. Germline V gene data show CDR1 as MGHRA and CDR2 as YSYEKL. Germline trimming cut 0 bases from V and 0 bases from J; bases unmatched to any gene: 4. The CDR3 here is CASSQEMSGSSYNEQFF. The CDR3, as DNA: TGCGCCAGCAGCCAAGAGATGAGCGGGAGCTCCTACAATGAGCAGTTCTTC.

The gene calls are TRBV5-4 and TRBJ2-5, with D possibly TRBD2 on 6 matching bases. CDR3 length equals 15 residues. The germline CDR1 and CDR2 sequences are SGHNT and YYREEE (reference sequence). Trimming shortened V by 7 bases and J by 3 bases, and 19 bases separated the two germline ends. CDR3 sequence reads: CASAPGVVEEETQYF. CDR3 nucleotides: TGTGCCAGCGCCCCGGGGGTGGTAGAGGAAGAGACCCAGTACTTC.

The chain combines TRBV30 with TRBJ2-3; D is ambiguous. Germline assignment: CDR1 GTSNPN and CDR2 SVGIG (reference sequence). Trimming cost V 2 bases and J 1 base, with 10 bases left between them. This CDR3 spans 14 amino acids. CDR3 nucleotide sequence: TGTGCCTGGAGTCTGGCGGTCCGCACAGATACGCAGTATTTT. It encodes CAWSLAVRTDTQYF.

The gene calls are TRBV28 and TRBJ1-5; 9 bases map to TRBD1. The CDR3 has 15 amino acids. The germline CDR1 and CDR2 sequences are MDHEN and SYDVKM. Trimming took 5 bases from V and 0 from J; bases not matched to a gene: 2. CDR3 in DNA: TGTGCCAGCAGTCGGACAGGGGATAGCAATCAGCCCCAGCATTTT. Translation: CASSRTGDSNQPQHF.

This chain links TRBV4-1 with TRBJ1-1; D is uncertain. Germline loops: CDR1 MGHRA, CDR2 YSYEKL. This CDR3 has 13 amino acids. V gave up 3 bases and J gave up 4 bases, with 9 bases separating them. The chain's CDR3 is CASSQGGSTEAFF. The CDR3 DNA reads TGCGCCAGCAGCCAGGGAGGGTCCACTGAAGCTTTCTTT.

The chain is built from TRBV5-1 and TRBJ2-7; TRBD1 matches at 7 bases. The CDR3 extends over 15 amino acids. Trimming cost V 4 bases and J 5 bases; bases outside gene matches: 12. The germline V gene encodes CDR1 SGHRS and CDR2 YFSETQ. The CDR3 is CASSTEGAGSNEQYF. DNA of the CDR3: TGCGCCAGCAGCACTGAGGGGGCGGGTTCGAACGAGCAGTACTTC. The full variable domain, completed using reference TRBV5-1 and TRBJ2-7, is KAGVTQTPRYLIKTRGQQVTLSCSPISGHRSVSWYQQTPGQGLQFLFEYFSETQRNKGNFPGRFSGRQFSNSRSEMNVSTLELGDSALYLCASSTEGAGSNEQYFGPGTRLTVT.

The chain uses TRBV9 and TRBJ1-1; D is unclear. V was clipped by 0 bases and J by 1 base, with 10 bases between them. Germline loops: CDR1 SGDLS, CDR2 YYNGEE. The CDR3 is 15 residues long. The CDR3 DNA sequence: TGTGCCAGCAGCGTAGAACCAGCGGGGAACACTGAAGCTTTCTTT. Translated: CASSVEPAGNTEAFF.

J is TRBJ2-3 and V is TRBV7-2; D uncertain. The CDR3 is 12 amino acids. CDR1 is SGHTA, CDR2 FQGNSA, per germline. V lost 3 bases and J 3 bases, leaving 4 bases between the germline ends. Written as DNA, the CDR3 is TGTGCCAGCAGCTTTCGGACAGATACGCAGTATTTT. It yields the protein CASSFRTDTQYF. Using reference TRBV7-2 and TRBJ2-3 for the parts outside the CDR3, the full variable domain is GAGVSQSPSNKVTEKGKDVELRCDPISGHTALYWYRQSLGQGLEFLIYFQGNSAPDKSGLPSDRFSAERTGGSVSTLTIQRTQQEDSAVYLCASSFRTDTQYFGPGTRLTVL.

This chain uses TRBV29-1 with TRBJ2-7; 7 bases are a match to TRBD2. The CDR3 covers 13 residues. V lost 7 bases and J lost 1; bases outside the gene matches: 7. Germline CDR1 is SQVTM and CDR2 is ANQGSEA. The CDR3 region has the DNA TGCAGCGCAAGCGGGATCGGGTCCTACGAGCAGTACTTC. As protein: CSASGIGSYEQYF.

J is TRBJ1-6 and V is TRBV5-1; D is unresolved. The V end was cut by 0 bases, the J end by 0 bases, with 7 bases between. The CDR3 covers 16 residues. Germline V CDR1 and CDR2: SGHRS, YFSETQ. The CDR3 DNA sequence: TGCGCCAGCAGCTTGGCCCTGAGCTCCTATAATTCACCCCTCCACTTT. Amino acids: CASSLALSSYNSPLHF.

This chain connects TRBV2 to TRBJ2-3, with 8 bases aligning to TRBD2. The CDR3 runs 15 residues. Germline CDR1 reads SNHLY; CDR2 reads FYNNEI. Trimming removed 9 bases from V and 2 bases from J; junction bases left unmatched: 10. The CDR3 loop reads CASQRERVFTDTQYF. The CDR3, as DNA: TGTGCCAGTCAGCGGGAGCGGGTTTTCACAGATACGCAGTATTTT.

This chain uses TRBV6-1 with TRBJ2-2, with a weak D call TRBD1 (5 bases). The CDR3 has 14 residues. Trimming shortened V by 6 bases and J by 1 base, and 9 bases separated the two germline ends. From germline, CDR1 is MNHNS and CDR2 SASEGT. The DNA for the CDR3 is TGTGCCAGCAGCGGTGGACAGAACACCGGGGAGCTGTTTTTT. This sequence encodes CASSGGQNTGELFF.

The chain employs TRBV7-9 and TRBJ2-1, with a tentative D call TRBD2 (6 bases). The germline V gene encodes CDR1 SEHNR and CDR2 FQNEAQ (reference sequence). Trimming pared 2 bases from V and 4 bases from J, leaving 18 bases between. The CDR3 consists of 17 residues. The CDR3 reads CASSLTTGTGAYNEQFF. CDR3 nucleotide sequence: TGTGCCAGCAGCTTAACTACCGGGACTGGGGCTTACAATGAGCAGTTCTTC.

The rearrangement joins TRBV5-1 to TRBJ1-1, with TRBD1 matching over 8 bases. The length of the CDR3 is 14 residues. CDR1 and CDR2 from the germline V gene are SGHRS and YFSETQ. The J segment lost 4 bases and the V segment lost 4 bases, leaving 6 bases of the junction unmatched. The CDR3 DNA reads as TGCGCCAGCAGCGCGACAGGGGTGAGCACTGAAGCTTTCTTT. This codes for CASSATGVSTEAFF.

The chain couples TRBV29-1 to TRBJ1-2; 8 bases align to TRBD1. Trimming cost V 6 bases and J 8 bases; bases outside gene matches: 8. The CDR3 contains 12 residues. Germline assignment: CDR1 SQVTM and CDR2 ANQGSEA. CDR3 loop: CSVPDRGHGYTF. CDR3 coding DNA: TGCAGCGTGCCCGACAGGGGACACGGCTACACCTTC.

The gene calls are TRBV20-1 and TRBJ2-5, with D unresolved. The better agreement between TRBJ2-7 and the DNA end casts doubt on the J call. The CDR3 consists of 11 residues. CDR1 and CDR2 from the germline V gene are DFQATT and SNEGSKA (reference sequence). Here the CDR3 DNA reads TGCAGTGCTAGATACTCCTACGAGCAGTACTTC. This translates into CSARYSYEQYF.

The CDR3 here is CASKAGGGSGYEQYF. The CDR3 DNA reads as TGTGCCAGCAAAGCTGGGGGCGGGAGTGGGTACGAGCAGTACTTC. The rearrangement links TRBV6-5 to TRBJ2-7; D is perhaps TRBD2 (7 bases). Germline V gives CDR1 MNHEY, CDR2 SVGAGI. With 7 bases removed from V and 4 bases from J, the gap between germline ends came to 20 bases. CDR3 size: 15 residues.

The V and J genes are TRBV5-4 and TRBJ2-5, with unresolved D. The germline V gene encodes CDR1 SGHNT and CDR2 YYREEE (reference sequence). The CDR3 consists of 12 residues. Trimming stripped 4 bases from V and 4 bases from J, with 8 bases between. CDR3 amino acids: CASSPLGETQYF. The CDR3, as DNA: TGTGCCAGCAGCCCCCTCGGAGAGACCCAGTACTTC.

This rearrangement joins TRBV10-1 to TRBJ1-2, with D perhaps matching TRBD1 (5 bases). The germline V and J ends were trimmed by 0 bases and 8 bases, with 10 bases remaining between them. Germline CDR1 reads WNHNN; CDR2 reads SYGVQD (reference sequence). This CDR3 contains 13 residues. The CDR3 DNA follows: TGCGCCAGCAGTGAGTCAAGGGGAGGCGGCTACACCTTC. Amino acid sequence: CASSESRGGGYTF.

The gene calls are TRBV19 and TRBJ1-1, with D possibly matching TRBD1 (5 bases). The CDR3 totals 16 residues. V was shortened by 0 bases and J by 0 bases, with 11 bases between the two germline ends. Germline lookup yields CDR1 LNHDA and CDR2 SQIVND (reference sequence). CDR3 protein: CASSIEGRGLNTEAFF. CDR3 DNA sequence: TGTGCCAGTAGTATAGAGGGGCGAGGACTGAACACTGAAGCTTTCTTT.

V and J are TRBV6-1 and TRBJ1-2; D unclear. Germline V gene sequence: CDR1 MNHNS, CDR2 SASEGT. The CDR3 has 14 amino acids. Trimming pared 0 bases from V and 3 bases from J, leaving 8 bases between. Here the CDR3 DNA reads TGTGCCAGCAGTGAAGCAGAGGGTGACTATGGCTACACCTTC. Encoded protein: CASSEAEGDYGYTF.

V usage is TRBV5-4 and J usage is TRBJ2-5, with 11 bases fitting TRBD2. V lost 4 bases and J lost 4; bases outside the gene matches: 9. CDR1 and CDR2 from the germline V gene are SGHNT and YYREEE (reference sequence). This CDR3 contains 16 residues. The CDR3 sequence: CASSLTIAGGGETQYF. For the CDR3, the DNA is TGTGCCAGCAGCCTAACCATAGCGGGAGGGGGAGAGACCCAGTACTTC.

The rearrangement links TRBV30 to TRBJ1-1, with 7 bases identical to TRBD1. V was pared by 3 bases and J by 5 bases, with 6 bases of the junction left unmatched. Germline loops: CDR1 GTSNPN, CDR2 SVGIG (reference sequence). The CDR3 runs to 13 residues. CDR3 nucleotides: TGTGCCTGGAGGGTCACAGGGGAAACTGAAGCTTTCTTT. Residues: CAWRVTGETEAFF.

The chain couples TRBV6-5 to TRBJ1-1; perhaps TRBD1 as D (5 bases). The ends were cut back, 2 bases at V and 6 bases at J, with 10 bases in the middle. Per the germline V gene, CDR1 is MNHEY and CDR2 is SVGAGI. The CDR3 is made up of 13 amino acids. CDR3 coding DNA: TGTGCCAGCAGTTACACAGCGGGGGCTGAAGCTTTCTTT. It encodes CASSYTAGAEAFF.

The chain couples TRBV4-2 to TRBJ2-1, with TRBD2 as a possible D gene (5 bases). Trimming cost V 0 bases and J 0 bases, with 9 bases left between them. Germline loops: CDR1 LGHNA, CDR2 YNFKEQ. This CDR3 is 16 amino acids long. The CDR3, as DNA: TGTGCCAGCAGCCAAGACACGGGAAGCTCCTACAATGAGCAGTTCTTC. Protein sequence: CASSQDTGSSYNEQFF.

This rearrangement joins TRBV4-2 to TRBJ2-1, with TRBD1 as a possible D gene (6 bases). With 1 base removed from V and 2 bases from J, the gap between germline ends came to 12 bases. The CDR3 length is 16 residues. Germline V gene sequence: CDR1 LGHNA, CDR2 YNFKEQ. CDR3 nucleotides: TGTGCCAGCAGCCAAGCTCAGGGGCCGCCCTACAATGAGCAGTTCTTC. Encoded protein: CASSQAQGPPYNEQFF.